This T cell receptor (beta chain) was sequenced for a study of shared clonotypes between healthy human individuals. Deep was the level used in running the assay. TCRdb's copy holds only in-frame clones and misses some; the assay was immunoSEQ multiplex PCR. The sample consists of over 950,000 clones, 60% to 85% of them appearing once. Donors were healthy HIV-negative adults without recently reported acute infections or vaccinations. Each sample came from a Caucasian adult donor living in Nashville, Tennessee. This receptor was obtained from a man in his late teens or twenties in good health. Some clones in this sample may be carry-over from other donors' samples. Sample: memory CD4+ T cells from PBMCs. Described subset: CD45RA-negative fraction.

CDR3 sequence reads: CASRVNRGQYF. CDR3 nucleotides: TGTGCCAGCAGGGTCAACAGGGGGCAGTACTTC. The chain uses TRBV2 and TRBJ2-7, with 7 bases identical to TRBD1. The CDR3 has 11 amino acids. Germline CDR1 is SNHLY and CDR2 is FYNNEI. V trimming: 6 bases; J trimming: 9 bases; junction bases outside the gene matches: 5.